This T cell receptor (beta chain) was sequenced during a study of blood T cell repertoires in COVID-19. TCRdb's copy holds only in-frame clones and misses some; the assay was immunoSEQ multiplex PCR. The profile shows around 240,000 clones, 70% to 90% of them singletons. Participants were aged roughly 18 to 100 years from approximately 23 US areas. The CDR3 is made up of 19 amino acids. The germline V gene has CDR1 LNHDA and CDR2 SQIVND (reference sequence). Losses at the gene ends were 3 bases for V and 0 bases for J; bases not matched to a gene: 12. This TCR came from a woman in her fifties or sixties who had recovered from COVID-19. The sample comprised PBMCs or T cells enriched from blood (not recorded which). The chain links TRBV19 to TRBJ2-1; 9 positions agree with TRBD2. CDR3 sequence (DNA): TGTGCCAGTAGTATGGGCCTTGGGGCTAGCGGGAACTCCTACAATGAGCAGTTCTTC. Translating gives CASSMGLGASGNSYNEQFF.